Described below is a single T cell receptor (beta chain) sequence and its context. RNA in amounts of roughly 0.5 to 1 ug was reverse transcribed with random hexamers. Each CDR3 protein is one row after TCRdb ran MiXCR on the immunoSEQ multiplex PCR reads. The table lists some 190,000 distinct CDR3 sequences, 95% of them singletons. The data were taken from a study of CD8 T cells in Susac syndrome. The ends were cut back, 5 bases at V and 0 bases at J, with 14 bases in the middle. The length of the CDR3 is 17 residues. Germline CDR1 reads MNHNS; CDR2 reads SASEGT. The sample was CD4+ T cells from PBMCs. The rearrangement links TRBV6-1 to TRBJ2-6; tentative D call: TRBD2 (6 bases). The TCR originated in a human donor with multiple sclerosis. DNA for the CDR3: TGTGCCAGCAGTCGTAAGGGAGGATCCTCTGGGGCCAACGTCCTGACTTTC. Translation: CASSRKGGSSGANVLTF.